The 24 T cell receptor beta chains in this list originate from one sample, sequenced in a study of T-cell reconstitution after alpha-beta-depleted transplantation in children (dated by TCRdb to the mid-2010s). Libraries came from PCR. These reads were obtained on an Illumina HiSeq 2500. To normalize quantification of the TCRbeta repertoire, the TCR libraries were built with molecular barcoding that relied on unique molecular identifiers. TCRdb trimmed public reads at Q25 via fastp, called clones via MiXCR and kept in-frame beta chains. One record per CDR3 amino acid sequence lists the most common genes and DNA. The sample table contains around 370,000 distinct CDR3 sequences; only one count was recorded for about 17% of them. Around 38% of the sample belongs to the ten largest clones. Sample treatment or condition, as interpreted from the label and publication: allogeneic hematopoietic cell transplantation with graft depleted of TCRalphabeta T cells and CD19 B cells.

The material sequenced was PBMCs, mostly from graft donor cells, taken 360 days after TCRalphabeta/CD19-depleted stem cell transplant. Receptors were obtained from a male patient between 2 and 10 years old who had a stem cell transplant for acute lymphoblastic leukemia, so the T cells may come from the graft donor.

In this sample, this clonotype turned up once. The chain combines TRBV6-5 with TRBJ2-2; TRBD2 is a possible D gene (6 bases). The V end was cut by 0 bases, the J end by 9 bases, with 23 bases between. The CDR3 has 18 residues. Germline lookup yields CDR1 MNHEY and CDR2 SVGAGI. The CDR3 sequence is CASSYSNNQGRGKRELFF. CDR3 bases: TGTGCCAGCAGTTACTCGAATAATCAAGGCCGGGGGAAACGGGAGCTGTTTTTT.

This clonotype was counted between two and nine times. The V gene is TRBV12-5, the J gene TRBJ2-1; the match to TRBD2 covers 10 bases. This CDR3 is 17 amino acids long. Losses at the gene ends were 1 base for V and 4 bases for J; bases not matched to a gene: 7. In germline, CDR1 is LGHNT, CDR2 FRNRAP. CDR3 sequence: CASGLDRLAGRYNEQFF. CDR3 DNA: TGTGCTAGTGGTTTGGACCGACTAGCGGGTAGATACAATGAGCAGTTCTTC.

The chain is built from TRBV15 and TRBJ2-5; D possibly corresponds to TRBD2 (6 bases). The V end was cut by 5 bases, the J end by 14 bases, with 18 bases between. Germline values: CDR1 LNHNV, CDR2 YYDKDF (reference sequence). The CDR3 length is 12 residues. Here the CDR3 DNA reads TGTGCCACCAGCGGTTATGCGGGGACCTTATACTTC. This gives the protein CATSGYAGTLYF.

The chain links TRBV7-2 to TRBJ2-7, with 7 bases matching TRBD2. The trim removed 2 bases at V and 2 bases at J, leaving 6 bases unmatched. CDR1 is SGHTA, CDR2 FQGNSA, per germline. The CDR3 is 15 amino acids. CDR3 loop: CASSLRASGAYEQYF. The DNA of the CDR3 is TGTGCCAGCAGCTTACGAGCTAGCGGTGCCTACGAGCAGTACTTC.

This rearrangement joins TRBV20-1 to TRBJ1-2; a weak D match, TRBD1 (6 bases). V was pared by 5 bases and J by 10 bases, with 11 bases between. The CDR3 has 10 amino acids. From germline, CDR1 is DFQATT and CDR2 SNEGSKA (reference sequence). The CDR3 sequence: CSAARGTYTF. The CDR3 DNA sequence: TGCAGTGCTGCTAGGGGGACCTACACCTTC.

This clonotype was observed at least ten times. One end of the junction varies from germline; a read error may be responsible. The chain couples TRBV5-1 to TRBJ1-1, with 9 bases fitting TRBD1. This CDR3 region has 13 residues. Germline loops: CDR1 SGHRS, CDR2 YFSETQ. The CDR3, as DNA: TGTGCCAGCAGCTTAGACAGGGGGACTGAAGCTTTCTTT. The encoded protein is CASSLDRGTEAFF.

The chain combines TRBV6-1 with TRBJ2-6; no clear D gene. The V end was cut by 6 bases, the J end by 4 bases, with 19 bases between. The CDR3 runs to 17 residues. The germline V gene has CDR1 MNHNS and CDR2 SASEGT. The CDR3: CASRPYLLPSGANVLTF. The CDR3 coding sequence is TGTGCCAGCAGGCCTTATCTTTTGCCCTCCGGGGCCAACGTCCTGACTTTC.

The chain recombines TRBV7-2 with TRBJ2-7; D gene uncertain. The V end lost 3 bases, the J end lost 5 bases, and 11 bases lay between the germline ends. Germline lookup yields CDR1 SGHTA and CDR2 FQGNSA. The CDR3 has 13 residues. CDR3 DNA sequence: TGTGCCAGCAGCTTTAGGGCCGGGCACGAGCAGTACTTC. It codes for CASSFRAGHEQYF.

In this sample, this clonotype turned up a few times. The chain joins TRBV11-1 to TRBJ2-1; D unclear. Trimming took 3 bases from V and 5 from J, leaving 14 bases between them. Germline CDR1 SGHAT, CDR2 FQDESV (reference sequence). CDR3 length equals 15 residues. CDR3 residues: CASSFDGRENNEQFF. CDR3 nucleotide sequence: TGTGCCAGCAGCTTTGACGGGCGAGAGAACAATGAGCAGTTCTTC.

This clonotype was seen ten or more times. This chain connects TRBV28 to TRBJ2-1; unclear D gene. Trimming took 5 bases from V and 7 from J, leaving 12 bases between them. The V gene's germline CDR1 is MDHEN and CDR2 SYDVKM. There are 13 residues in the CDR3. The CDR3 is CASSGLEANEQFF. CDR3 DNA: TGTGCCAGCAGTGGGCTAGAAGCGAATGAGCAGTTCTTC.

The table lists this clonotype with a few counts. This sequence joins TRBV11-2 and TRBJ2-3, with D hard to call. The CDR3 runs 15 residues. V lost 1 base to trimming and J lost 0 bases, with 8 bases between them. In germline, CDR1 is SGHAT, CDR2 FQNNGV. In nucleotides, the CDR3 is TGTGCCAGCAGCTTAGCTGCGTTCAGCACAGATACGCAGTATTTT. Translating gives CASSLAAFSTDTQYF.

V gene TRBV12-5 combines with J gene TRBJ1-2; possible D gene TRBD1, 6 bases. Germline V gives CDR1 LGHNT, CDR2 FRNRAP. V was clipped by 2 bases and J by 3 bases, with 13 bases between them. The CDR3 runs 15 residues. CDR3: CASGLSPGDHYGYTF. Here the CDR3 DNA reads TGTGCTAGTGGTTTGTCACCAGGGGACCACTATGGCTACACCTTC. Based on the CDR3 plus reference TRBV12-5 and TRBJ1-2, the full variable domain is DARVTQTPRHKVTEMGQEVTMRCQPILGHNTVFWYRQTMMQGLELLAYFRNRAPLDDSGMPKDRFSAEMPDATLATLKIQPSEPRDSAVYFCASGLSPGDHYGYTFGSGTRLTVV.

A word on this clonotype: This clone may be a read error of a much larger clone one base away. This sequence joins TRBV12-3 or TRBV12-4 and TRBJ2-3; no definite D call. CDR3 length: 15 amino acids. CDR3 region: CASSRNRGSTDMQYF. CDR3 DNA sequence: TGTGCCAGCAGTCGTAACAGAGGAAGCACAGATATGCAGTATTTT.

The genes are TRBV28 and TRBJ2-7; D not certain. V lost 6 bases and J 3 bases, leaving 12 bases between the germline ends. The V gene's germline CDR1 is MDHEN and CDR2 SYDVKM. CDR3 length: 13 amino acids. CDR3 nucleotide sequence: TGTGCCAGCAGCCTCATCGGAGACTACGAGCAGTACTTC. This translates into CASSLIGDYEQYF.

At least ten counts were recorded for this clonotype. The chain's CDR3 is CSASSGNQPQHF. The CDR3 nucleotides read TGCAGTGCTAGTTCCGGCAATCAGCCCCAGCATTTT. The chain joins TRBV20-1 to TRBJ1-5; D is ambiguous. CDR1 is DFQATT, CDR2 SNEGSKA, per germline (reference sequence). CDR3 length: 12 residues. The V end was cut by 3 bases, the J end by 2 bases, with 5 bases between.

This clonotype was detected only a few times. The chain carries TRBV28 and TRBJ2-7; 9 bases fit TRBD1. The CDR3 contains 19 residues. CDR1 is MDHEN, CDR2 SYDVKM, per germline. V was clipped by 1 base and J by 1 base; unmatched bases: 14. CDR3 coding DNA: TGTGCCAGCAGTTTATCGTTCTCGGGGACAGGGAGTCGGTCCTACGAGCAGTACTTC. Protein product: CASSLSFSGTGSRSYEQYF.

This clonotype was seen a few times. The chain joins TRBV6-2 or TRBV6-3 to TRBJ2-7; 12 bases match TRBD2. The germline V gene encodes CDR1 MNHEY and CDR2 SVGEGT. This CDR3 contains 14 residues. With 7 bases clipped from V and 2 bases from J, the junction kept 3 bases outside the gene matches. CDR3 amino acids: CASNGLAGTYEQYF. The CDR3 nucleotides are TGTGCCAGCAATGGACTAGCGGGGACCTACGAGCAGTACTTC.

The V call is TRBV3-1, the J call TRBJ2-1, with 13 nucleotides matching TRBD2. Germline V lookup: CDR1 LGHDT, CDR2 YNNKEL (reference sequence). V lost 5 bases to trimming and J lost 5 bases; unmatched junction nucleotides: 6. This CDR3 spans 16 amino acids. The CDR3 nucleotides are TGTGCCAGCAGCTTGCGGACTAGCGGGAGTCACAATGAGCAGTTCTTC. Its protein is CASSLRTSGSHNEQFF.

This clonotype appeared many times. The chain links TRBV20-1 to TRBJ2-1, with 11 bases lining up with TRBD2. Germline V gene data show CDR1 as DFQATT and CDR2 as SNEGSKA (reference sequence). This CDR3 region has 15 residues. V shed 3 bases, J shed 3 bases, and the junction held 4 bases outside the gene matches. The CDR3 here is CSASSGLADYNEQFF. The CDR3, as DNA: TGCAGTGCTAGTTCGGGACTAGCGGACTACAATGAGCAGTTCTTC.

The V call is TRBV12-3 or TRBV12-4, the J call TRBJ2-6, with D hard to call. CDR3 length: 15 amino acids. The V end lost 3 bases, the J end lost 4 bases, and 10 bases lay between the germline ends. Here the CDR3 reads CASSFPGSGANVLTF. CDR3 DNA sequence: TGTGCCAGCAGTTTTCCTGGCTCCGGGGCCAACGTCCTGACTTTC.

There are a few counts of this clonotype. The chain uses TRBV7-2 and TRBJ2-4; 11 bases agree with TRBD2. The CDR3 is made up of 16 amino acids. Germline CDR1 is SGHTA and CDR2 is FQGNSA. The V segment lost 2 bases and the J segment 5 bases; nucleotides outside the gene matches: 5. The chain's CDR3 is CASSLRLAGLENIQYF. In DNA, the CDR3 is TGTGCCAGCAGCTTAAGACTAGCGGGGCTAGAAAACATTCAGTACTTC.

This clonotype has more than one count but fewer than ten. DNA of the CDR3: TGTGCCACCAGCATTAGGACCTCCGCCGGGGAGCTGTTTTTT. Encoded protein: CATSIRTSAGELFF. V and J are TRBV15 and TRBJ2-2; D unresolved. The CDR3 loop spans 14 amino acids. The germline gives CDR1 LNHNV, CDR2 YYDKDF (reference sequence). The V end lost 4 bases, the J end lost 6 bases, and 12 bases lay between the germline ends. The full variable domain, with the rest looked up from reference TRBV15 and TRBJ2-2, is DAMVIQNPRYQVTQFGKPVTLSCSQTLNHNVMYWYQQKSSQAPKLLFHYYDKDFNNEADTPDNFQSRRPNTSFCFLDIRSPGLGDTAMYLCATSIRTSAGELFFGEGSRLTVL.

This clonotype was seen more than once but under ten times. V and J are TRBV12-3 or TRBV12-4 and TRBJ2-7; the D gene is possibly TRBD2 (5 bases). V was clipped by 0 bases and J by 3 bases, with 15 bases between them. This CDR3 contains 16 residues. CDR3 sequence reads: CASSLAFQAVSYEQYF. The CDR3 coding sequence is TGTGCCAGCAGTTTAGCGTTCCAAGCGGTGAGCTACGAGCAGTACTTC.

This clonotype appeared a few times. This chain connects TRBV7-9 to TRBJ2-1, with D tentatively TRBD1 (5 bases). Trimming pared 2 bases from V and 7 bases from J, leaving 21 bases between. Germline assignment: CDR1 SEHNR and CDR2 FQNEAQ (reference sequence). This CDR3 contains 17 residues. Here the CDR3 DNA reads TGTGCCAGCAGCTTAAGGCATGGCGTACAGGACGCGAATGAGCAGTTCTTC. Amino acid sequence: CASSLRHGVQDANEQFF.